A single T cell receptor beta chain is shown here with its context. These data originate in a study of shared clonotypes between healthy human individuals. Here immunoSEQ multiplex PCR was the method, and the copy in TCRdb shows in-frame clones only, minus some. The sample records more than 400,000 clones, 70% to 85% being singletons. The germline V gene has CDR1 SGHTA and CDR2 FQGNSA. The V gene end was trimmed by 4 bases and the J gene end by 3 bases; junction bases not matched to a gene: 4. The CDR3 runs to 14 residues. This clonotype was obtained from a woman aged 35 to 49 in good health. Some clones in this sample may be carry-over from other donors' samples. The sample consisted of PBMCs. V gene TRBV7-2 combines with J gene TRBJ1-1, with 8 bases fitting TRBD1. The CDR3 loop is CASSSYRGDTEAFF. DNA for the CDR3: TGTGCCAGCAGCTCCTACAGGGGGGACACTGAAGCTTTCTTT.